Below are 7 T cell receptor beta chains sequenced from a single sample in a study of cytomegalovirus exposure and HLA in healthy donors (dated 2017 in TCRdb). Library construction relied on the immunoSEQ multiplex PCR assay. TCRdb mirrors the immuneACCESS table, restricted to in-frame sequences. Some clones are absent from its copies; in checked studies, under half trace to an unresolved V gene, and the reason for the others is unknown. This sample gives some 180,000 clones in total; about nine tenths of them show up just once. The top ten constitute roughly 6.6% of the sample. Sequencing was carried out using PBMCs. These TCRs come from a man aged 30 to 45 in good health and CMV-seropositive.

This sequence joins TRBV29-1 and TRBJ2-1; D tentatively reads TRBD1 or TRBD2 (6 bases each). Germline values: CDR1 SQVTM, CDR2 ANQGSEA. This CDR3 is 15 amino acids long. V was trimmed by 3 bases and J by 4 bases, leaving 16 bases between them. The CDR3 DNA follows: TGCAGCGTTGAGGTGGCGTGGGGGGCTTACAATGAGCAGTTCTTC. It yields the protein CSVEVAWGAYNEQFF.

The rearrangement links TRBV29-1 to TRBJ2-7, with 11 bases that match TRBD2. Germline trimming cut 7 bases from V and 7 bases from J; bases unmatched to any gene: 9. CDR1 and CDR2 from the germline V gene are SQVTM and ANQGSEA. The CDR3 has 13 residues. The CDR3 here is CSATSGARREQYF. In nucleotides, the CDR3 is TGCAGCGCGACTAGCGGGGCTCGGCGGGAGCAGTACTTC.

V and J are TRBV4-1 and TRBJ1-5; 12 bases align to TRBD1. The CDR3 has 16 amino acids. Per germline, CDR1 MGHRA and CDR2 YSYEKL. The trim removed 4 bases at V and 5 bases at J, leaving 6 bases unmatched. The CDR3 DNA sequence: TGCGCCAGCAGCCCCCAAGGGACAGGGGGCGATCAGCCCCAGCATTTT. This encodes CASSPQGTGGDQPQHF.

This clone was counted only a few times. This chain links TRBV2 with TRBJ1-2; D might be TRBD1 (6 bases). The CDR3 is 15 amino acids. V dropped 2 bases and J dropped 6 bases, with 16 bases sitting between them. Germline CDR1 and CDR2: SNHLY and FYNNEI. CDR3 amino acids: CASSEQDLGANGYTF. CDR3 nucleotides: TGTGCCAGCAGTGAACAGGACCTGGGGGCGAATGGCTACACCTTC.

J is TRBJ2-3 and V is TRBV7-6, with D tentatively TRBD2 (7 bases). Deletions cut 0 bases from V and 4 bases from J, with 17 bases between. Germline CDR1 is SGHVS and CDR2 is FNYEAQ. The CDR3 consists of 17 residues. The CDR3 is CASSLAGGGRASDTQYF. CDR3 nucleotide sequence: TGTGCCAGCAGCTTAGCGGGAGGGGGACGGGCTTCAGATACGCAGTATTTT.

This clone was seen once. The chain couples TRBV21-1 to TRBJ1-5. TRBV21-1 is assigned pseudogene status. There are 16 residues in the CDR3. CDR3 DNA: TGTGCCAGCAGCCATTACGGGCCTCCCGTTGAGCCGCCCCAGCATTTT. It is translated as CASSHYGPPVEPPQHF.

The chain links TRBV28 to TRBJ2-7; D is ambiguous. The germline V and J ends were trimmed by 6 bases and 2 bases, with 11 bases remaining between them. This CDR3 spans 13 amino acids. In germline, CDR1 is MDHEN, CDR2 SYDVKM. CDR3 DNA sequence: TGTGCCAGCAGCTCCCGACCCCCCTACGAGCAGTACTTC. It translates to CASSSRPPYEQYF.